This T cell receptor (beta chain) emerged from a study of cytomegalovirus exposure and HLA in healthy donors. Study-level findings and limits: A further, later analysis showed that HLA-associated TCR beta chains (compared with equally common others) were more clonally expanded. The presence/absence work took it that sequencing depth was about the same across donors.

With respect to this clone: What it recognizes is unknown.

PCR primers comprised 60 Vbeta and 13 Jbeta primers. The repertoire was sequenced with immunoSEQ multiplex PCR; TCRdb's copy has only in-frame clones and lacks some. The sample lists approximately 150,000 clones, 73% occurring once. Healthy people donating bone marrow made up the donors. Germline CDR1 is SGHDT and CDR2 is YYEEEE. This CDR3 is 17 amino acids long. The V gene lost 0 bases and the J gene lost 11 bases, with 23 bases spanning the gap. The chain couples TRBV5-6 to TRBJ1-4; D call uncertain. This receptor was taken from a woman between 18 and 29 years old in good health and CMV-seropositive. Material for sequencing was PBMCs. Here the CDR3 reads CASSLGRSNHTPRKLFF. The CDR3 coding sequence is TGTGCCAGCAGCTTGGGACGGAGTAATCATACGCCGCGTAAACTGTTTTTT.